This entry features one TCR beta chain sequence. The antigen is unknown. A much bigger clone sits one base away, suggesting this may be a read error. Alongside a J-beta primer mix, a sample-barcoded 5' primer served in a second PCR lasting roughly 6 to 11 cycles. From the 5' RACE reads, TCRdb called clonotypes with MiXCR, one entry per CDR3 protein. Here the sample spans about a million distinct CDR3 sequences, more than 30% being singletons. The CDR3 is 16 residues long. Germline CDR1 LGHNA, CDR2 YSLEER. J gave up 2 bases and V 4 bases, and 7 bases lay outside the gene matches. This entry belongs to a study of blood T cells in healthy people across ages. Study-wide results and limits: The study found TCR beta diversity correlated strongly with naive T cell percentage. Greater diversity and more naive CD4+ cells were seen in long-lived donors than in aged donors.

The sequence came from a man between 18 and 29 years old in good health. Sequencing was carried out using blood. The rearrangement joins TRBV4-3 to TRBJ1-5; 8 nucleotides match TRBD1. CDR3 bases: TGCGCCAGCAGCCGAAGCTTGGGACAGGGCAATCAGCCCCAGCATTTT. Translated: CASSRSLGQGNQPQHF.